This T cell receptor (beta chain) is from a study of blood T cell repertoires in COVID-19. Overall study context: Both acute and convalescent COVID-19 samples were obtained from the United States, Italy and Spain. Sample material is recorded as cDNA or gDNA derived from T cells, B-cell-depleted T cells, or PBMCs.

Per the original methods: Amplification of reference gene primers was used by the study to estimate nucleated cell counts. Data came from immunoSEQ multiplex PCR; TCRdb stores just in-frame clones and leaves some out. V and J calls and clone size are those listed in that table; D and trimming were worked out from the DNA. The sample lists around 360,000 clones, around 87% occurring once. The CDR3 consists of 13 residues. Between the trimmed V and J ends, which lost 5 bases and 1 base, there was a span of 8 bases. Germline V gives CDR1 LNHDA, CDR2 SQIVND (reference sequence). The sequenced sample was peripheral blood. This TCR derives from a woman aged 30 to 39 with COVID-19, enrolled during active disease. The rearrangement links TRBV19 to TRBJ1-1, with D possibly matching TRBD1 (6 bases). The CDR3 DNA reads TGTGCCAGTAGTCCGACAGGGAACACTGAAGCTTTCTTT. Its translation is CASSPTGNTEAFF.